This T cell receptor (beta chain) was documented in a study of cytomegalovirus exposure and HLA in healthy donors. Study summary: A preliminary data release comprised approximately 85 million unique TCRs obtained from HLA-typed donors.

J was trimmed by 5 bases and V by 4 bases; bases with no gene match: 5. Germline V gives CDR1 SGHRS, CDR2 YFSETQ. The CDR3 is 14 residues long. The PCR contained 60 Vbeta and 13 Jbeta primers. Clones were read by immunoSEQ multiplex PCR, and TCRdb kept only the in-frame ones, dropping some. Here the sample spans about 130,000 clones, about 83% being singletons. The rearrangement joins TRBV5-1 to TRBJ2-5; 10 positions agree with TRBD1. The sample comprised PBMCs. The receptor comes from a girl aged 2 to 10 in good health and CMV-seronegative. The CDR3 nucleotides are TGCGCCAGCAGCCCGACAGGGGGCAGGGAGACCCAGTACTTC. It yields the protein CASSPTGGRETQYF.